What follows describes a single TCR beta chain. Germline and junction disagree at one end, which may indicate a read error. The source of the sample is a study of T cells in Graves' hyperthyroidism and ophthalmopathy. This CDR3 has 12 residues. Germline V CDR1 and CDR2: SNHLY, FYNNEI. Researchers amplified the TCR beta CDR3 regions from RNA transcripts. A first-round RT-PCR of the TCR CDR3 used the HTBI primer set. Using its own MiXCR run on the multiplex PCR reads, TCRdb lists one record per CDR3 protein. The sample lists over 500,000 distinct CDR3 sequences, 46% occurring once. Clinical symptoms, serum thyroxine, TRAb, thyroid ultrasound and orbital computed tomography established diagnosis.

This chain uses TRBV2 with TRBJ2-7; 10 bases align to TRBD2. Material for sequencing was peripheral blood or thyroid tissue (not recorded which). This clonotype was sampled from an adult woman with Graves' disease, either hyperthyroidism or ophthalmopathy (not recorded which). CDR3 nucleotides: TGTGCTCACAGGACTAGCGGCTACGAGCAGTGCTTC. Translated: CAHRTSGYEQCF. Based on the CDR3 plus reference TRBV2 and TRBJ2-7, the full variable domain is EPEVTQTPSHQVTQMGQEVILRCVPISNHLYFYWYRQILGQKVEFLVSFYNNEISEKSEIFDDQFSVERPDGSNFTLKIRSTKLEDSAMYFCAHRTSGYEQCFGPGTRLTVT.